This T cell receptor beta chain was recorded in a study of T cell responses to AZD1222 COVID-19 vaccine. About the study: Second doses were pooled across both intervals (about 4 or about 12 weeks). Broader study findings: A mostly white British donor set with more females was recruited, and clonal diversity was possibly underestimated.

This CDR3 has 14 amino acids. Concerning this clone: Antigen unknown.

This table comes from immunoSEQ multiplex PCR, and its TCRdb copy is limited to in-frame clones, with some not included. In the table there are under 140,000 clones, 87% of which are singletons. The specimen was peripheral blood, collected on day 0 of AZD1222 vaccination. J is TRBJ1-4 and V is TRBV21-1; the D call of TRBD1 is as the table states it, not checked on the DNA. TRBV21-1 is a documented pseudogene. This TCR was recovered from an adult in good health. The CDR3 nucleotides read TGTGCCAGCAGCAAACACACAGGGTGGGAAAAACTGTTTTTT. This gives the protein CASSKHTGWEKLFF.